This T cell receptor (beta chain) was retrieved from a study of post-analysis software for immune sequencing data. Overall study context: Relapsing-remitting, secondary progressive and progressive-relapsing forms made up the multiple sclerosis disease courses.

The TCR beta cDNA libraries carried unique molecular identifiers. TCRdb called the PCR reads again in MiXCR, with one record for every CDR3 protein. The sample contains 450,000 to 700,000 distinct CDR3 sequences, 44% of which appear only once. Whole-study findings and limits: When patients were compared with controls, about five TRBV segments were more frequent, TRBV5-6, TRBV5-1 and TRBV20-1 among them.

This CDR3 region has 15 residues. Germline loops: CDR1 SQVTM, CDR2 ANQGSEA. The junction had 11 bases not matched to a gene; V was cut back by 6 bases and J by 7 bases. About this clonotype itself: Its antigen is undetermined.

The receptor was derived from a girl aged 5-17 years with multiple sclerosis. Sequencing used blood. The chain employs TRBV29-1 and TRBJ2-1; the match to TRBD2 covers 11 bases. The CDR3 protein is CSVGSLAGAVNEQFF. The CDR3 DNA reads as TGCAGCGTCGGCTCACTAGCGGGAGCTGTGAATGAGCAGTTCTTC.